These 5 T cell receptor beta chains came from one sample sequenced in a study of T-cell reconstitution after alpha-beta-depleted transplantation in children. TCRbeta library preparation incorporated unique molecular identifiers. MiXCR, run by TCRdb on the PCR reads, gives a single entry per CDR3 protein. This table holds 500,000 to 750,000 distinct CDR3 sequences, approximately 12% found once. The starting material was PBMCs, mostly from graft donor cells, obtained 360 days after TCRalphabeta/CD19-depleted stem cell transplant. All receptors derive from a male patient aged 5 to 17 who had a stem cell transplant for acute myeloid leukemia, so the T cells may come from the graft donor.

This clonotype was seen a few times. The chain joins TRBV20-1 to TRBJ2-7, with 11 positions matching TRBD2. The CDR3 is 18 amino acids. The germline V gene encodes CDR1 DFQATT and CDR2 SNEGSKA (reference sequence). V lost 5 bases to trimming and J lost 2 bases; unmatched junction nucleotides: 17. This CDR3 is CSAPNPAGLAGLTYEQYF. CDR3 in DNA: TGCAGTGCTCCCAACCCCGCAGGACTAGCGGGCCTCACCTACGAGCAGTACTTC.

In this sample, this clonotype turned up a few times. The J gene is TRBJ2-2, the V gene TRBV9; D remains unclear. Germline assignment: CDR1 SGDLS and CDR2 YYNGEE. Trimming pared 2 bases from V and 1 base from J, leaving 9 bases between. CDR3 length: 15 residues. The DNA of the CDR3 is TGTGCCAGCAGCGTGGTCCCAGTGAACACCGGGGAGCTGTTTTTT. Translating it yields CASSVVPVNTGELFF.

This clonotype has only a few counts. The chain couples TRBV4-3 to TRBJ1-5; D remains ambiguous. The length of the CDR3 is 14 residues. Looked up from germline, CDR1 is LGHNA and CDR2 is YSLEER. The germline V and J ends were trimmed by 8 bases and 4 bases, with 15 bases remaining between them. The chain's CDR3 is CASVRPALNQPQHF. CDR3 sequence (DNA): TGCGCCAGCGTCCGTCCCGCCCTGAATCAGCCCCAGCATTTT.

This clonotype was seen repeatedly, ten times or more. J is TRBJ1-2 and V is TRBV24-1; possibly TRBD1 for D (6 bases). Trimming shortened V by 4 bases and J by 6 bases, and 14 bases separated the two germline ends. The CDR3 runs 14 residues. The germline V gene has CDR1 KGHDR and CDR2 SFDVKD. The CDR3 sequence is CATSDRGRLDGYTF. The CDR3 DNA sequence: TGTGCCACCAGTGACAGGGGACGGCTCGATGGCTACACCTTC.

The chain couples TRBV7-2 to TRBJ2-1; D could derive from TRBD1 or TRBD2 (5 bases each). Trimming removed 3 bases at V and 9 bases at J, with 21 bases between. Germline V gene lookup returns CDR1 SGHTA and CDR2 FQGNSA. CDR3 length equals 16 residues. CDR3 DNA sequence: TGTGCCAGCAGCTTGTGGTCTCGCGTGGGTGGGGGTGAGCAGTTCTTC. It is translated as CASSLWSRVGGGEQFF.